These 23 T cell receptor beta chains share one sample of origin, sequenced in a study of blood T cell repertoires in COVID-19. Sequencing was performed with immunoSEQ multiplex PCR; in TCRdb, only in-frame clones are kept and a portion is missing. The table lists 200,000 to 250,000 clones, 80% of them singletons. The sequenced sample consisted of peripheral blood. The source of these receptors is a woman between 70 and 85 years old with acute or convalescent COVID-19.

This clone was seen more than once but under ten times. V usage is TRBV11-2 and J usage is TRBJ2-5; TRBD2 matches at 15 bases. Germline lookup yields CDR1 SGHAT and CDR2 FQNNGV. The CDR3 has 18 residues. V dropped 6 bases and J dropped 1; count of bases not matched to a gene: 9. CDR3 nucleotide sequence: TGTGCCAGCAGATGGACTAGCGGGGGGGTCCCAGGCCAAGAGACCCAGTACTTC. It codes for CASRWTSGGVPGQETQYF.

This clone was picked up one time. V is TRBV5-4 and J is TRBJ1-1; 7 bases map to TRBD1. Unmatched junction bases numbered 7, after V lost 7 bases and J lost 1 base. The CDR3 totals 14 residues. Germline V gene data show CDR1 as SGHNT and CDR2 as YYREEE (reference sequence). CDR3 sequence: CASAQGGGNTEAFF. The CDR3 DNA reads as TGTGCCAGCGCGCAAGGGGGCGGGAACACTGAAGCTTTCTTT.

This chain links TRBV19 with TRBJ1-5; tentative D call: TRBD1 (5 bases). The V gene's germline CDR1 is LNHDA and CDR2 SQIVND (reference sequence). The CDR3 is 14 residues long. V dropped 0 bases and J dropped 4 bases, with 7 bases sitting between them. DNA of the CDR3: TGTGCCAGTAGTATAGACAGGGCTAATCAGCCCCAGCATTTT. Translating gives CASSIDRANQPQHF. Full variable domain (remainder filled in from reference TRBV19 and TRBJ1-5): DGGITQSPKYLFRKEGQNVTLSCEQNLNHDAMYWYRQDPGQGLRLIYYSQIVNDFQKGDIAEGYSVSREKKESFPLTVTSAQKNPTAFYLCASSIDRANQPQHFGDGTRLSIL.

The rearrangement links TRBV18 to TRBJ2-5, with D possibly matching TRBD1 (5 bases). This CDR3 has 14 amino acids. Germline-derived CDR1 and CDR2 are KGHSH and LQKENI. Between the trimmed V and J ends, which lost 1 base and 4 bases, there was a span of 10 bases. CDR3 bases: TGTGCCAGCTCACCACTGCAGGGTCGAGAGACCCAGTACTTC. Its protein product is CASSPLQGRETQYF.

CDR3 nucleotides: TGCAGTGCTAGTGGGACAGGGGTCTTCTACGAGCAGTACTTC. This translates into CSASGTGVFYEQYF. The gene calls are TRBV20-1 and TRBJ2-7; 10 nucleotides agree with TRBD1. The CDR3 spans 14 residues. Unmatched junction bases numbered 5, after V lost 3 bases and J lost 3 bases. Germline loops: CDR1 DFQATT, CDR2 SNEGSKA (reference sequence).

V is TRBV11-2 and J is TRBJ2-3; 12 nucleotides match TRBD2. V lost 4 bases, J lost 9 bases, and 2 bases stayed unmatched. CDR3 length: 13 amino acids. CDR1 is SGHAT, CDR2 FQNNGV, per germline. CDR3 DNA: TGTGCCAGCAGCTCGACTAGCGGGGGCACGCAGTATTTT. Encoded protein: CASSSTSGGTQYF.

The chain employs TRBV24-1 and TRBJ2-4; 7 nucleotides match TRBD1. Germline-derived CDR1 and CDR2 are KGHDR and SFDVKD. This CDR3 has 15 amino acids. V was pared by 4 bases and J by 7 bases, with 9 bases of the junction left unmatched. CDR3 in amino acids: CATSERGLSGNIQYF. The CDR3 nucleotides read TGTGCCACCAGTGAGAGGGGGCTAAGCGGCAACATTCAGTACTTC.

The chain has TRBV3-1 (or the pseudogene TRBV3-2) and TRBJ2-7, with D possibly being TRBD2 (5 bases). Germline CDR1 and CDR2: LGHDT and YNNKEL (reference sequence). Trimming left V 2 bases short and J 7 bases short, with 15 bases between. The CDR3 is 14 amino acids. CDR3 sequence (DNA): TGTGCCAGCAGCCAATCTGGACTGCCCGCTGAGCAGTACTTC. It specifies CASSQSGLPAEQYF.

The rearrangement links TRBV28 to TRBJ2-7; TRBD1 aligns across 7 bases. Trimming at V came to 7 bases and at J to 6 bases, leaving 15 bases not matched to a gene. The CDR3 length is 15 residues. The germline V gene encodes CDR1 MDHEN and CDR2 SYDVKM. The CDR3 coding sequence is TGTGCCAGCAACAACCTTCAGACAGGGTCTACCGAGCAGTACTTC. It is translated as CASNNLQTGSTEQYF.

This chain links TRBV19 with TRBJ2-7; 7 bases align to TRBD2. This CDR3 region has 13 residues. The V segment lost 3 bases and the J segment 6 bases; nucleotides outside the gene matches: 5. CDR1 LNHDA and CDR2 SQIVND come from the germline V gene (reference sequence). The CDR3 nucleotides read TGTGCCAGTAGTATGAGGGACTATTCCGAGCAGTACTTC. Protein product: CASSMRDYSEQYF.

This clone appeared once. The rearrangement joins TRBV5-4 to TRBJ2-2; 13 bases are shared with TRBD2. The CDR3 length is 16 residues. V was pared by 1 base and J by 6 bases, with 3 bases of the junction left unmatched. Germline V gives CDR1 SGHNT, CDR2 YYREEE (reference sequence). This CDR3 is CASSLKLAGGPGELFF. For the CDR3, the DNA is TGTGCCAGCAGCTTGAAACTAGCGGGGGGGCCCGGGGAGCTGTTTTTT.

V usage is TRBV10-3 and J usage is TRBJ2-7, with 10 bases identical to TRBD2. CDR1 is ENHRY and CDR2 is SYGVKD in the germline V gene. V gave up 6 bases and J gave up 7 bases; unmatched junction bases: 15. The CDR3 runs 16 residues. CDR3 bases: TGTGCCATCAGACCCGGTGTGAGCGGGGGGGCGGGAGAGCAGTACTTC. Protein: CAIRPGVSGGAGEQYF.

In this sample, this clone turned up once. The V gene is TRBV29-1, the J gene TRBJ2-5; TRBD1 matches 8 bases. The CDR3 spans 13 residues. Germline-derived CDR1 and CDR2 are SQVTM and ANQGSEA. Germline trimming cut 2 bases from V and 5 bases from J; bases unmatched to any gene: 4. The CDR3 coding sequence is TGCAGCGTTGAATCTCGGACAGGGGAGACCCAGTACTTC. This encodes CSVESRTGETQYF.

Turning to this clone: In the same sample, other DNA sequences code for this CDR3. The rearrangement joins TRBV6-5 to TRBJ1-2; D is unresolved. V was trimmed by 2 bases and J by 3 bases, leaving 7 bases between them. Germline V gene data show CDR1 as MNHEY and CDR2 as SVGAGI. The CDR3 has 13 residues. In DNA form, the CDR3 reads TGTGCCAGCAGTTACGAGGGAGACTATGGCTACACCTTC. Its translation is CASSYEGDYGYTF.

This clone has only one observation. The chain carries TRBV11-3 and TRBJ2-5, with 9 positions matching TRBD1. V lost 2 bases and J lost 7; bases outside the gene matches: 11. This CDR3 region has 16 residues. Germline V lookup: CDR1 SGHNT, CDR2 YENEEA. The CDR3 nucleotides are TGTGCCAGCAGCTTATCCGGGACAGGGCAGTCTGGGACCCAGTACTTC. This codes for CASSLSGTGQSGTQYF. The whole variable domain, filled in from reference TRBV11-3 and TRBJ2-5, reads EAGVVQSPRYKIIEKKQPVAFWCNPISGHNTLYWYLQNLGQGPELLIRYENEEAVDDSQLPKDRFSAERLKGVDSTLKIQPAELGDSAVYLCASSLSGTGQSGTQYFGPGTRLLVL.

The CDR3 region is CASSLGQGGLYGYTF. DNA for the CDR3: TGTGCCAGCAGCTTGGGACAGGGAGGCCTCTATGGCTACACCTTC. The rearrangement uses TRBV5-4 and TRBJ1-2, with TRBD1 matching over 7 bases. V lost 0 bases, J lost 4 bases, and 6 bases stayed unmatched. This CDR3 is 15 amino acids long. Per germline, CDR1 SGHNT and CDR2 YYREEE (reference sequence).

J is TRBJ2-2 and V is TRBV6-5; 11 bases map to TRBD1. Germline values: CDR1 MNHEY, CDR2 SVGAGI. This CDR3 is 14 amino acids long. With V trimmed by 11 bases and J by 7 bases, 9 bases remained unmatched. For the CDR3, the DNA is TGTGCCGGACGGACAGGGGGCGCGGGCGGGGAGCTGTTTTTT. This gives the protein CAGRTGGAGGELFF.

The V call is TRBV2, the J call TRBJ1-6, with 7 bases lining up with TRBD1. Germline-derived CDR1 and CDR2 are SNHLY and FYNNEI. The CDR3 sequence is 15 residues long. J gave up 9 bases and V 6 bases, and 11 bases lay outside the gene matches. DNA for the CDR3: TGTGCCAGCAGCAATACAGGGGCCGGTAGTTCACCCCTCCACTTT. Its protein is CASSNTGAGSSPLHF.

The rearrangement uses TRBV3-1 (or the pseudogene TRBV3-2) and TRBJ1-3, with D possibly matching TRBD1 (6 bases). CDR1 is LGHDT, CDR2 YNNKEL, per germline (reference sequence). V lost 4 bases, J lost 0 bases, and 13 bases lay in between. This CDR3 region has 16 residues. The CDR3 coding sequence is TGTGCCAGCAGCCCGGGCGGGGGCTTCTCTGGAAACACCATATATTTT. Protein sequence: CASSPGGGFSGNTIYF.

This clone appeared many times. The chain joins TRBV7-8 to TRBJ2-2; no clear D gene. In germline, CDR1 is SGHVS, CDR2 FQNEAQ. This CDR3 contains 12 residues. V was clipped by 3 bases and J by 5 bases, with 4 bases between them. This chain's CDR3 is CASSFRTGELFF. CDR3 bases: TGTGCCAGCAGCTTCCGGACCGGGGAGCTGTTTTTT.

The chain has TRBV5-1 and TRBJ1-4; TRBD1 agrees at 8 bases. Germline CDR1 and CDR2: SGHRS and YFSETQ. CDR3 length: 16 residues. V trimming: 4 bases; J trimming: 4 bases; junction bases outside the gene matches: 9. The CDR3 reads CASSTLQGASNEKLFF. The CDR3 DNA is TGCGCCAGCAGCACGCTTCAGGGGGCAAGTAATGAAAAACTGTTTTTT.

The V gene is TRBV4-3, the J gene TRBJ2-3, with TRBD2 identical over 11 bases. Trimming at V came to 3 bases and at J to 4 bases, leaving 9 bases not matched to a gene. The CDR3 loop spans 17 amino acids. CDR1 and CDR2 (germline): LGHNA, YSLEER. CDR3 sequence: CASSQIAGTSGADTQYF. CDR3 bases: TGCGCCAGCAGCCAGATCGCCGGGACTAGCGGCGCAGATACGCAGTATTTT.

This clone came up once. V usage is TRBV3-1 (or the pseudogene TRBV3-2) and J usage is TRBJ2-7; 11 bases line up with TRBD2. The V segment lost 4 bases and the J segment 2 bases; nucleotides outside the gene matches: 10. The germline gives CDR1 LGHDT, CDR2 YNNKEL (reference sequence). The CDR3 contains 17 residues. The CDR3: CASSRALAGGSTYEQYF. For the CDR3, the DNA is TGTGCCAGCAGCCGCGCATTAGCGGGGGGGAGTACCTACGAGCAGTACTTC.